This is a list of T cell receptor beta chains from one sample in a study of blood T cell repertoires in COVID-19. Assay: immunoSEQ multiplex PCR; the TCRdb copy retains only in-frame clones and omits some. Of fewer than 65,000 clones listed, more than 70% were seen once; the top ten hold about 6.8%. Sequencing was carried out using peripheral blood. The source of these receptors is a man aged 55-75 years with acute or convalescent COVID-19. The CDR3 runs from the conserved cysteine through the conserved F or W.

CDR3: CASSEGWAPDGYTF; V: TRBV6-1; J: TRBJ1-2
CDR3: CASSPGASGRRTDTQYF; V: TRBV5-4; J: TRBJ2-3
CDR3: CASSPSGSSYNEQFF; V: TRBV5-1; J: TRBJ2-1
CDR3: CASSGGGQATTSPLHF; V: TRBV6-1; J: TRBJ1-6
CDR3: CASSPGQGGLNSPLHF; V: TRBV18; J: TRBJ1-6
CDR3: CASSLRQGGVETQYF; V: TRBV11-2; J: TRBJ2-5
CDR3: CAWSLAGGFEQYF; V: TRBV30; J: TRBJ2-7
CDR3: CASSLLRGAGYNEQFF; V: TRBV7-3; J: TRBJ2-1
CDR3: CASSSATTPTQYF; V: TRBV5-4; J: TRBJ2-3
CDR3: CATSREHTGSYEQYF; V: TRBV15; J: TRBJ2-7
CDR3: CSVAFGKEAFF; V: TRBV29-1; J: TRBJ1-1
CDR3: CASSLDRAGNEKLFF; V: TRBV5-4; J: TRBJ1-4
CDR3: CATSRDYSGKGDEQYF; V: TRBV15; J: TRBJ2-7